This T cell receptor beta chain was documented in a study of post-analysis software for immune sequencing data. cDNA libraries for TCR beta contained unique molecular identifiers. TCRdb re-called the PCR reads through MiXCR, storing one row per CDR3 protein. The table records hundreds of thousands of distinct CDR3 sequences, approximately 53% of them present only once. Study conclusions and caveats: There were a handful of TRBV segments more frequent in patients than controls, and TRBV5-6, TRBV5-1 and TRBV20-1 were among them.

On this clonotype itself: The antigen remains unidentified.

V shed 5 bases and J 0 bases; nucleotides not matched to a gene: 15. The CDR3 contains 20 residues. CDR1 SGHTA and CDR2 FQGNSA come from the germline V gene. The rearrangement links TRBV7-2 to TRBJ2-3; TRBD2 matches at 12 bases. The receptor was derived from a girl between 10 and 17 years old with multiple sclerosis. The sample comprised blood. In nucleotides, the CDR3 is TGTGCCAGCAGCGCCTCGGTGACTAGCGGGGGCTGGATGAGCACAGATACGCAGTATTTT. Its protein product is CASSASVTSGGWMSTDTQYF.